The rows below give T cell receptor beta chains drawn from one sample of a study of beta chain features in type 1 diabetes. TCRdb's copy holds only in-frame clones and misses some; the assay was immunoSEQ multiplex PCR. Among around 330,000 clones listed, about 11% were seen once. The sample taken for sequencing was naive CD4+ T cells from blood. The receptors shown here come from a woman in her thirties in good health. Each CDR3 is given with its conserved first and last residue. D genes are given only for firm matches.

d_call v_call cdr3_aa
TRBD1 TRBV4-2 CASTLGQGESGANVLTF
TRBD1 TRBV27 CASSPGTGGTNEKLFF
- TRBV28 CASSPLATGEKLFF
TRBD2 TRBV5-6 CASSNTGTSGDTQYF
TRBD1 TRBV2 CASNGQVLNEQYF
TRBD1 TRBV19 CASPGSQGATTGELFF
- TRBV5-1 CASSLASGGETQYF
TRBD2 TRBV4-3 CASSQTLGTSGREGEQFF
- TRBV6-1 CASSERERTEAFF
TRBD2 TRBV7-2 CASSLIAGGSLNEQYF
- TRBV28 CASSLGLSSYNEQFF
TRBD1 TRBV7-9 CASSPKGTGGNEQFF
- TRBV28 CASQAGNEQYF
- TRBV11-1 CASSLVGRGLTVTEAFF
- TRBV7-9 CASRVQEAYGYTF
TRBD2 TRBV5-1 CASSLERGGRGDNEQFF
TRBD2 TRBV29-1 CSPEVLAGGLNEQFF
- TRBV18 CASSREEAGNSYEQYF
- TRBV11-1 CASTRGDVQETQYF
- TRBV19 CASSSHRAPDTQYF
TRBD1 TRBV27 CASRPTGGLYEQYF
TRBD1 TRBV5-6 CASSASDRAGLDTQYF
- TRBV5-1 CASSSGRRTEAFF
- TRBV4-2 CASSRGQNYEQYF
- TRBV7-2 CASSYRDIQETQYF
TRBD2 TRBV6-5 CASSSSGRGRETQYF
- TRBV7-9 CASSLHSAYNEQFF
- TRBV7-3 CASSFSHSTDTQYF
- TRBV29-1 CSVGWGLGYEQYF
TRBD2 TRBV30 CAWSVRGGRDNEQFF
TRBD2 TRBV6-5 CASSRTSGIQETQYF
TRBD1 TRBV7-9 CASSGGRTGFDIQYF
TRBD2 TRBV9 CASSVELASSYEQYF
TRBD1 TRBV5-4 CASSSKDRGHYEQYF
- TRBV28 CASSLPRQGFETQYF
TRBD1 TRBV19 CASSSRRGRYEQYF
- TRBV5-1 CASSLDTGSSYEQYF
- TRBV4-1 CASSQDSAASTDTQYF
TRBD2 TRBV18 CASSSRTSGRYFNEQFF
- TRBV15 CATSRAGLLYNEQFF
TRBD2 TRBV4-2 CASSPAGVLETQYF
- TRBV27 CASSLTGSGGNTIYF
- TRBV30 CAWSVRRYNEQFF
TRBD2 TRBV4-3 CASSHGGSYNEQFF
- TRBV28 CASSPTVSSYNEQFF
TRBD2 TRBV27 CASRNLERGYNEQFF
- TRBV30 CAWSVLGWTEREQYF
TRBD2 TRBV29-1 CSGLLAGGPTGELFF
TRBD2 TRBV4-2 CASSQDFEGTSGVETQYF
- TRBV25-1 CASSVRGNTEAFF
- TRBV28 CASSLGGYDTQYF